The entry below describes one T cell receptor (beta chain). The sample comes from a study of technical replicates of blood from a few donors. Method: immunoSEQ multiplex PCR; TCRdb's copy keeps in-frame clones and lacks some. Of under 80,000 clones listed, roughly 92% are singletons. Germline values: CDR1 SEHNR, CDR2 FQNEAQ (reference sequence). The CDR3 has 17 residues. V lost 5 bases and J lost 5, with 22 bases in between. This receptor was taken from a human donor in good health. The chain uses TRBV7-9 and TRBJ2-4, with a weak D call TRBD1 (6 bases). Material: T cells isolated from PBMCs. CDR3 in DNA: TGTGCCAGCAGCCGAACAGGGAGAGGAGGTCAACAAAACATTCAGTACTTC. This gives the protein CASSRTGRGGQQNIQYF.